This TCR beta chain was profiled in a study of tumor-infiltrating lymphocytes in localized non-small cell lung cancer. Study-wide context: Tumor tissue and non-adjacent uninvolved lung came from each patient.

Generated by immunoSEQ multiplex PCR, the TCRdb table keeps only in-frame clones and is missing some. The sample carries a few thousand clones, around 50% recorded once. The CDR3 extends over 13 amino acids. Trimming cost V 8 bases and J 1 base, with 11 bases left between them. CDR1 is MNHNS, CDR2 SASEGT, per germline. The TCR comes from a human donor with non-small cell lung cancer. Sequenced: uninvolved lung tissue not adjacent to the tumor. The chain links TRBV6-1 to TRBJ2-5; D ambiguous. This CDR3 reads CASSPVPQETQYF. DNA of the CDR3: TGTGCCAGCTCCCCGGTACCCCAAGAGACCCAGTACTTC.